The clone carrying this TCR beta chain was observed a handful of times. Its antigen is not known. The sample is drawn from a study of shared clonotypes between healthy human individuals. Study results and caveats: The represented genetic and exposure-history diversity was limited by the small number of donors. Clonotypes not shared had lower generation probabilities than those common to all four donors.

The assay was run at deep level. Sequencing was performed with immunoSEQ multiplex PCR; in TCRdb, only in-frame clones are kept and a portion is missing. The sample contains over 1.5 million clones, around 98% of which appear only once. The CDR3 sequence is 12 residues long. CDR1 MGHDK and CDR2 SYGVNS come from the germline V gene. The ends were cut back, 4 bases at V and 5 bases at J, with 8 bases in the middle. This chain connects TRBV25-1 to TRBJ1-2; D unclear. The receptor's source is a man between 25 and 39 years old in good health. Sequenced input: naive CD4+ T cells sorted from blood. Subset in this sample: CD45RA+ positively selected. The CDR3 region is CASSASIYGYTF. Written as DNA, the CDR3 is TGTGCCAGCAGTGCGTCGATTTATGGCTACACCTTC.